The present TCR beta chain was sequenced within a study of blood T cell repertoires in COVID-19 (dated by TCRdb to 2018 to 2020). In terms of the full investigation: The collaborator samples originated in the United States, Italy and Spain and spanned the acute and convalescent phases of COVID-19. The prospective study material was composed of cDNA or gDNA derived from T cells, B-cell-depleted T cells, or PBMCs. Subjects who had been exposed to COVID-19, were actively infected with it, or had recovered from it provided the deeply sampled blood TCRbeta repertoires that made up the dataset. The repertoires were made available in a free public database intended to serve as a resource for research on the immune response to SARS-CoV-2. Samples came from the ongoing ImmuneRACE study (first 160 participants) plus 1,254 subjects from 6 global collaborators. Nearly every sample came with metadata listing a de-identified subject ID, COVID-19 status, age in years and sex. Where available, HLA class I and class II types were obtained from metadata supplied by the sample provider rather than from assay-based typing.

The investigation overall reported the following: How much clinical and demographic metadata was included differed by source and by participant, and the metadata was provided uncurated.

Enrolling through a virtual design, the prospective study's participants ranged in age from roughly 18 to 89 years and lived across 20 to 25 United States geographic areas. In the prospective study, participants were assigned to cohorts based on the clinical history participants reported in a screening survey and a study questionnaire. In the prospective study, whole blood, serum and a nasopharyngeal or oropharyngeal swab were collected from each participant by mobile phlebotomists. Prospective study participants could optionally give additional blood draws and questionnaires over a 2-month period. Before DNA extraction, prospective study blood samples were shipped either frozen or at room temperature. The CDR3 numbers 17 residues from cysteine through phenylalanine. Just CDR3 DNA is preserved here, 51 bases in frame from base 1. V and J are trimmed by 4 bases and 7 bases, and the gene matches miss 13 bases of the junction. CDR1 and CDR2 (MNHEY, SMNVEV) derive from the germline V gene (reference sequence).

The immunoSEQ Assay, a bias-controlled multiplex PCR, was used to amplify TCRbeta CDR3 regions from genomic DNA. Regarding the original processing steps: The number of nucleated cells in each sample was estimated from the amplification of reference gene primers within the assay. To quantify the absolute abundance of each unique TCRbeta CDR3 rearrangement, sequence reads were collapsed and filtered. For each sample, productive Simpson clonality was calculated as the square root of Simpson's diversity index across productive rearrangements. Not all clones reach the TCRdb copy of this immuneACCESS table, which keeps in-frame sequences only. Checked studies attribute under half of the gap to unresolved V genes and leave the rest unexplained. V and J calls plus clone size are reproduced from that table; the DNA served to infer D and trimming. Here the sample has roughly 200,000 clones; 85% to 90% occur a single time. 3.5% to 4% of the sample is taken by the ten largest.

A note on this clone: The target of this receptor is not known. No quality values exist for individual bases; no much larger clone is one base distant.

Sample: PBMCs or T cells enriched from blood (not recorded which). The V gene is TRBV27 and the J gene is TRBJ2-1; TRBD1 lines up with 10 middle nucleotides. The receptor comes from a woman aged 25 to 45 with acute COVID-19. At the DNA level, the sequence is TGTGCCAGCAGTTCCCCCACGGGGACAGGGGTAAAGAATGAGCAGTTCTTC. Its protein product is CASSSPTGTGVKNEQFF.